A selection of T cell receptor beta chains follows, all from one sample in a study of T cell responses to AZD1222 COVID-19 vaccine. Only in-frame clones appear in the TCRdb table, and some are missing; sequencing was by immunoSEQ multiplex PCR. Of approximately 190,000 clones in the sample, 87% were seen once. Specimen: peripheral blood, collected on day 0 of MenACWY control vaccination. The receptor set was obtained from an adult in good health. CDR3s leave out the opening cysteine and the closing phenylalanine or tryptophan.

cdr3_aa: ASSPRDRSEAF
j_call: TRBJ1-1
v_call: TRBV28

cdr3_aa: ASSPLLAGDTDTQY
j_call: TRBJ2-3
v_call: TRBV5-6

cdr3_aa: ASSLGGSETQY
j_call: TRBJ2-5
v_call: TRBV7-2

cdr3_aa: ASKDYGIGELF
j_call: TRBJ2-2
v_call: TRBV19

cdr3_aa: SVPGLEQETQY
j_call: TRBJ2-5
v_call: TRBV29-1

cdr3_aa: ATSRDRSFSYEQY
j_call: TRBJ2-7
v_call: TRBV15

cdr3_aa: ASSLDNEQF
j_call: TRBJ2-1
v_call: TRBV3-1/TRBV3-2

cdr3_aa: ASSAGGGLILNTIY
j_call: TRBJ1-3
v_call: TRBV9

cdr3_aa: ASSSTVNTEAF
j_call: TRBJ1-1
v_call: TRBV27

cdr3_aa: AWNRDSYQPQH
j_call: TRBJ1-5
v_call: TRBV30

cdr3_aa: ASSPAVTGEEKLF
j_call: TRBJ1-4
v_call: TRBV19

cdr3_aa: ATSDYGAGANVLT
j_call: TRBJ2-6
v_call: TRBV24-1

cdr3_aa: ASSLGRKRDTEAF
j_call: TRBJ1-1
v_call: TRBV28

cdr3_aa: ASSPTGGDYGYT
j_call: TRBJ1-2
v_call: TRBV19

cdr3_aa: ASSLLTGGPKETQY
j_call: TRBJ2-5
v_call: TRBV27

cdr3_aa: ASSYVEQPQH
j_call: TRBJ1-5
v_call: TRBV6-2/TRBV6-3

cdr3_aa: ASSLVDRGKGRTEAF
j_call: TRBJ1-1
v_call: TRBV5-1

cdr3_aa: ASSKYRGNYGYT
j_call: TRBJ1-2
v_call: TRBV21-1

cdr3_aa: SAVDNEQY
j_call: TRBJ2-7
v_call: TRBV20-1

cdr3_aa: ASSPPSQGGQPQH
j_call: TRBJ1-5
v_call: TRBV18

cdr3_aa: ASSLDPRGTRRDEQF
j_call: TRBJ2-1
v_call: TRBV5-1

cdr3_aa: ASSRQGQGAF
j_call: TRBJ1-1
v_call: TRBV27

cdr3_aa: AWTDGTELRETQY
j_call: TRBJ2-5
v_call: TRBV30

cdr3_aa: ASSLGTGTGYYEQY
j_call: TRBJ2-7
v_call: TRBV7-2

cdr3_aa: ASSSGGVARSYEQY
j_call: TRBJ2-7
v_call: TRBV6-5

cdr3_aa: ASSSLGESYEQY
j_call: TRBJ2-7
v_call: TRBV19

cdr3_aa: ASSLDPSSGANVLT
j_call: TRBJ2-6
v_call: TRBV5-1

cdr3_aa: ASSTRESSGNTIY
j_call: TRBJ1-3
v_call: TRBV7-8

cdr3_aa: ASSISGTGLGNTIY
j_call: TRBJ1-3
v_call: TRBV19

cdr3_aa: ASSSTGGYEQY
j_call: TRBJ2-7
v_call: TRBV7-9

cdr3_aa: ASRWLGGYT
j_call: TRBJ1-2
v_call: TRBV6-5

cdr3_aa: ASSETTKGLF
j_call: TRBJ1-4
v_call: TRBV2

cdr3_aa: ASSQSQNSPLH
j_call: TRBJ1-6
v_call: TRBV14

cdr3_aa: ASSIHGQGNNQPQH
j_call: TRBJ1-5
v_call: TRBV7-2

cdr3_aa: ASSSRGTQY
j_call: TRBJ2-3
v_call: TRBV11-2

cdr3_aa: ASSYRDEQY
j_call: TRBJ2-7
v_call: TRBV6-5

cdr3_aa: ASSNDRYGYT
j_call: TRBJ1-2
v_call: TRBV19

cdr3_aa: ASSKGQGLNQPQH
j_call: TRBJ1-5
v_call: TRBV27

cdr3_aa: ATSDFDTEAF
j_call: TRBJ1-1
v_call: TRBV24-1

cdr3_aa: ASSQDPSSYNSPLH
j_call: TRBJ1-6
v_call: TRBV4-3

cdr3_aa: ASSQGRVVLNEKLF
j_call: TRBJ1-4
v_call: TRBV4-1

cdr3_aa: ASSYRQGANEKLF
j_call: TRBJ1-4
v_call: TRBV14

cdr3_aa: ASSLDSYEQY
j_call: TRBJ2-7
v_call: TRBV28

cdr3_aa: AWSKGYNYGYT
j_call: TRBJ1-2
v_call: TRBV30

cdr3_aa: AAGTGVGSNQPQH
j_call: TRBJ1-5
v_call: TRBV19

cdr3_aa: ASSLATSGGETQY
j_call: TRBJ2-5
v_call: TRBV5-1

cdr3_aa: ATSGAQFSQPQH
j_call: TRBJ1-5
v_call: TRBV15

cdr3_aa: ASSPRTGGEKLF
j_call: TRBJ1-4
v_call: TRBV9

cdr3_aa: ASKEGMNTEAF
j_call: TRBJ1-1
v_call: TRBV5-4

cdr3_aa: AIGGLAGVVDTQY
j_call: TRBJ2-3
v_call: TRBV10-3

cdr3_aa: ASSFVAGLGIGEAF
j_call: TRBJ1-1
v_call: TRBV28

cdr3_aa: ASSQVSDTGELF
j_call: TRBJ2-2
v_call: TRBV4-1

cdr3_aa: ASSYGRVTRGQREKLF
j_call: TRBJ1-4
v_call: TRBV28

cdr3_aa: SVEAGLAGEIEQF
j_call: TRBJ2-1
v_call: TRBV29-1